Listed below are T cell receptor beta chains from one sample, sequenced in a study of human T cells and chemical hapten exposure. TCRdb reprocessed the RACE reads with MiXCR, giving one entry per CDR3 protein. The table has under 200,000 distinct CDR3 sequences, more than 12% seen once. Material: whole blood, obtained in connection with sensitization to the hapten diphenylcyclopropenone (DPC). Every receptor here comes from a woman aged 25 to 45 with alopecia areata. Some clones in this sample may be carry-over from other donors' samples. CDR3s leave out the opening cysteine and the closing phenylalanine or tryptophan.

TRBJ2-3 TRBV19 ASRMDRVTDTQY
TRBJ1-2 TRBV7-2 ASSLIGRGGYGYT
TRBJ1-2 TRBV29-1 SVERGTESYGYT
TRBJ1-1 TRBV5-1 ASSYYRGSGAEAF
TRBJ1-4 TRBV27 ASRGWTSATNEKLF
TRBJ1-4 TRBV4-3 ASSQGTGWANEKLF
TRBJ1-6 TRBV28 ASRRSSSPLH
TRBJ2-2 TRBV5-1 ASSLKGQGGAGELF
TRBJ2-7 TRBV29-1 SVEQQYEQY
TRBJ2-2 TRBV7-9 ASSLRTTGELF
TRBJ2-4 TRBV12-3/TRBV12-4 ASTFGKNIQY
TRBJ1-2 TRBV20-1 SARSRDGYGYT
TRBJ2-1 TRBV11-2 ASSPHWTGRSYNEQF
TRBJ2-1 TRBV18 ASSPSGTNEQF
TRBJ2-3 TRBV28 ASSSGTSGRSTQY
TRBJ2-3 TRBV9 ASSVHAGVSADTQY
TRBJ2-7 TRBV20-1 SASGPSGGYEQY
TRBJ2-5 TRBV11-3 ASSLFRRGETQY
TRBJ2-7 TRBV5-1 ASSLVPSGPTYEQY
TRBJ2-1 TRBV5-6 ASSFSVYNEQF
TRBJ2-1 TRBV29-1 SVKGLAGLYNEQF
TRBJ1-1 TRBV18 ASSLKDRGLNTEAF
TRBJ2-3 TRBV5-1 ASSYGTGRGDTQY
TRBJ2-1 TRBV6-4 ASSDPTSGGVYNEQF
TRBJ1-1 TRBV7-8 ASSSGRQGINTEAF
TRBJ1-4 TRBV6-5 ASSSISGVEKLF
TRBJ2-2 TRBV18 ASSPQEKAGELF
TRBJ2-7 TRBV28 ASRVSDEQY
TRBJ2-5 TRBV20-1 SARDARRPQY
TRBJ1-4 TRBV2 ATLRQGTNEKLF
TRBJ2-1 TRBV11-3 ASSLSGRADNEQF
TRBJ2-2 TRBV11-2 ASSVPGLAGESNTGELF
TRBJ2-3 TRBV7-2 ASSLAGTGYDTQY
TRBJ1-1 TRBV3-1 ASSQEAGRTEAF